What follows describes a single TCR beta chain. Its antigen is not known. Using immunoSEQ multiplex PCR, the repertoire was profiled, and TCRdb retains in-frame clones only, with some absent. The sample has roughly 9,100 clones, about 82% seen once; the top ten hold approximately 47%. The time point was: cycle 4 day 1 (C4D1), after less than seven weeks of nivolumab. Exposure to brentuximab vedotin varied, and each patient had relapsed following autologous stem cell transplantation. This record belongs to a study of PD-1 blockade in classical Hodgkin lymphoma. Study results and caveats: Factors driving the repertoire differences, possibly disease activity or prior therapy, remain undefined. Exclusion applied to patients who initiated nivolumab less than 1 year following ASCT. Before treatment, complete responders showed about the same diversity as newly diagnosed patients. By C4D1 there was a significant rise in CD4+ TCR diversity but not in CD8+ TCR diversity.

This sequence originates from a human donor with classical Hodgkin lymphoma. Source: peripheral blood mononuclear cells (PBMCs), taken before the fourth cycle of nivolumab.

The CDR3: CASSLEQGRQPQHF. CDR3 DNA: TGCGCCAGCAGCTTGGAGCAGGGAAGGCAGCCCCAGCATTTT. V gene TRBV5-1 combines with J gene TRBJ1-5; D is possibly TRBD1 (5 bases). The CDR3 runs 14 residues. CDR1 is SGHRS and CDR2 is YFSETQ in the germline V gene. The V end lost 0 bases, the J end lost 7 bases, and 11 bases lay between the germline ends.